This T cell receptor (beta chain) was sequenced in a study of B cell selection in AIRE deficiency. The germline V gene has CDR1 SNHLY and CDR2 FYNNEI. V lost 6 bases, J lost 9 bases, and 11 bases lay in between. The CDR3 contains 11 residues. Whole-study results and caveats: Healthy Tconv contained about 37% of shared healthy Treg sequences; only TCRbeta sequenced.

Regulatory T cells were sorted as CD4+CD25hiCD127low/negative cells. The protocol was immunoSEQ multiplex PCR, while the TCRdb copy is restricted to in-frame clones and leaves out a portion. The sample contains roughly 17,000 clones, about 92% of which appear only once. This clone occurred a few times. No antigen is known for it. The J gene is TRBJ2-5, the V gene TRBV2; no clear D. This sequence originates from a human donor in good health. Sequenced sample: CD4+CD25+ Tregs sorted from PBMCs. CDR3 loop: CASSSVRAQYF. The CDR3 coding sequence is TGTGCCAGCAGCTCGGTCCGGGCCCAGTACTTC. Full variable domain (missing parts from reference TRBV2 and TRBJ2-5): EPEVTQTPSHQVTQMGQEVILRCVPISNHLYFYWYRQILGQKVEFLVSFYNNEISEKSEIFDDQFSVERPDGSNFTLKIRSTKLEDSAMYFCASSSVRAQYFGPGTRLLVL.